The 26 T cell receptor beta chains below all came from one sample that was sequenced in a study of blood T cell repertoires in COVID-19. Generated by immunoSEQ multiplex PCR, the TCRdb table keeps only in-frame clones and is missing some. The table shows about 94,000 clones, with approximately 84% occurring only once. Sequences were obtained from peripheral blood. The source is a man aged 55 to 70 with acute or convalescent COVID-19.

The CDR3 DNA reads TGTGCCAGCAGCGTAGTCGACACCTCTGGAAACACCATATATTTT. It encodes CASSVVDTSGNTIYF. V and J are TRBV9 and TRBJ1-3; D not certain. CDR3 length: 15 residues. The V gene lost 0 bases and the J gene lost 0 bases, with 7 bases spanning the gap. Germline V CDR1 and CDR2: SGDLS, YYNGEE. Full variable domain (outside the CDR3, taken from reference TRBV9 and TRBJ1-3): DSGVTQTPKHLITATGQRVTLRCSPRSGDLSVYWYQQSLDQGLQFLIQYYNGEERAKGNILERFSAQQFPDLHSELNLSSLELGDSALYFCASSVVDTSGNTIYFGEGSWLTVV.

The chain employs TRBV7-2 and TRBJ1-2; maybe TRBD1 (5 bases). Deletions cut 1 base from V and 2 bases from J, with 14 bases between. Germline V gene lookup returns CDR1 SGHTA and CDR2 FQGNSA. The CDR3 sequence is 16 residues long. The CDR3 reads CASSLGRGGENYGYTF. The CDR3 nucleotides read TGTGCCAGCAGCTTAGGGCGTGGGGGGGAGAACTATGGCTACACCTTC.

The chain combines TRBV27 with TRBJ1-1, with no clear D. The V end was cut by 6 bases, the J end by 4 bases, with 18 bases between. The CDR3 length is 15 residues. Looked up from germline, CDR1 is MNHEY and CDR2 is SMNVEV (reference sequence). CDR3 amino acids: CASSSRSQSGTEAFF. The CDR3 DNA follows: TGTGCCAGCAGCTCCCGCTCCCAAAGCGGCACTGAAGCTTTCTTT.

The gene calls are TRBV10-3 and TRBJ1-1; 8 bases are shared with TRBD1. J was trimmed by 1 base and V by 6 bases; bases with no gene match: 1. From germline, CDR1 is ENHRY and CDR2 SYGVKD. This CDR3 region has 13 residues. In DNA, the CDR3 is TGTGCCATCAGGGACAGGGAGAACACTGAAGCTTTCTTT. This codes for CAIRDRENTEAFF.

V and J are TRBV30 and TRBJ1-5; the D gene is possibly TRBD1 (6 bases). This CDR3 contains 13 residues. Trimming removed 4 bases at V and 5 bases at J, with 12 bases between. Per germline, CDR1 GTSNPN and CDR2 SVGIG (reference sequence). CDR3 region: CAWTTGPDQPQHF. CDR3 bases: TGTGCCTGGACTACAGGGCCCGATCAGCCCCAGCATTTT.

As regards this clone: A read error may account for a junction end that differs from germline. The gene calls are TRBV15 and TRBJ1-5; D is unresolved. The CDR3 length is 12 residues. CDR1 and CDR2 (germline): LNHNV, YYDKDF (reference sequence). The DNA for the CDR3 is TGTGCCACCAGCAGAGAAGAGGACCGGAGGATATTT. It codes for CATSREEDRRIF.

This chain connects TRBV12-3 or TRBV12-4 to TRBJ1-2, with D uncertain. CDR3 length: 12 amino acids. Trimming shortened V by 6 bases and J by 4 bases, and 9 bases separated the two germline ends. CDR3 loop: CASRIGVYGYTF. The DNA for the CDR3 is TGTGCCAGCAGGATTGGAGTCTATGGCTACACCTTC.

The chain has TRBV10-3 and TRBJ1-2; 12 nucleotides line up with TRBD1. V was clipped by 6 bases and J by 4 bases; unmatched bases: 9. The CDR3 is made up of 16 amino acids. The germline V gene encodes CDR1 ENHRY and CDR2 SYGVKD. CDR3 bases: TGTGCCATCAGCCCAGGGGGGACAGGGGGCGCCTATGGCTACACCTTC. Its protein product is CAISPGGTGGAYGYTF.

The V and J genes are TRBV10-2 and TRBJ2-7; weak D call: TRBD2 (7 bases). The CDR3 is made up of 12 amino acids. The germline V gene encodes CDR1 WSHSY and CDR2 SAAADI. V was pared by 6 bases and J by 4 bases, with 10 bases between. The CDR3 sequence is CASSGGRYEQYF. CDR3 DNA sequence: TGCGCCAGCAGCGGGGGGCGTTACGAGCAGTACTTC.

The J gene is TRBJ1-2, the V gene TRBV3-1 (or the pseudogene TRBV3-2); TRBD1 might be the D (5 bases). This CDR3 region has 13 residues. V lost 8 bases to trimming and J lost 2 bases, with 12 bases between them. The V gene's germline CDR1 is LGHDT and CDR2 YNNKEL (reference sequence). In nucleotides, the CDR3 is TGTGCCAGCCTAGGGGCACAGAACTATGGCTACACCTTC. As protein: CASLGAQNYGYTF.

The rearrangement uses TRBV20-1 and TRBJ2-7; D possibly corresponds to TRBD1 (5 bases). Germline V lookup: CDR1 DFQATT, CDR2 SNEGSKA (reference sequence). V lost 6 bases and J 3 bases, leaving 9 bases between the germline ends. This CDR3 comprises 11 residues. The CDR3 region has the DNA TGCAGTGCCCGGCAGGGCTACGAGCAGTACTTC. Its translation is CSARQGYEQYF.

The V call is TRBV29-1, the J call TRBJ2-7; D is undetermined. Germline lookup yields CDR1 SQVTM and CDR2 ANQGSEA. The CDR3 sequence is 13 residues long. Trimming took off 2 bases at V and 1 base at J, with 9 bases between the two ends. The CDR3 DNA reads TGCAGCGTTGAAATGGCCACGTCCTACGAGCAGTACTTC. Amino acids: CSVEMATSYEQYF.

The CDR3 DNA reads as TGTGCCAGTAGTTACAGGAACACCGGGGAGCTGTTTTTT. Protein: CASSYRNTGELFF. The chain employs TRBV19 and TRBJ2-2; D remains ambiguous. Per the germline V gene, CDR1 is LNHDA and CDR2 is SQIVND (reference sequence). Trimming cost V 5 bases and J 1 base, with 5 bases left between them. The CDR3 extends over 13 amino acids.

The V gene is TRBV24-1, the J gene TRBJ2-1; tentative D call: TRBD1 (5 bases). Germline CDR1 is KGHDR and CDR2 is SFDVKD. The CDR3 totals 11 residues. V lost 7 bases and J 9 bases, leaving 9 bases between the germline ends. Written as DNA, the CDR3 is TGTGCCACCAGCATAAGGGGTGAGCAGTTCTTC. It codes for CATSIRGEQFF.

The gene calls are TRBV5-1 and TRBJ2-1; D perhaps matches TRBD1 (7 bases). V shed 0 bases and J shed 3 bases, with 10 bases lying between them. The germline CDR1 and CDR2 sequences are SGHRS and YFSETQ. This CDR3 contains 15 residues. The CDR3 reads CASSLDQGGYNEQFF. The CDR3 coding sequence is TGCGCCAGCAGCTTGGATCAGGGGGGCTACAATGAGCAGTTCTTC. The whole variable domain, filled in from reference TRBV5-1 and TRBJ2-1, reads KAGVTQTPRYLIKTRGQQVTLSCSPISGHRSVSWYQQTPGQGLQFLFEYFSETQRNKGNFPGRFSGRQFSNSRSEMNVSTLELGDSALYLCASSLDQGGYNEQFFGPGTRLTVL.

This clone was counted a single time. The chain employs TRBV5-6 and TRBJ1-5; D not resolved. V was shortened by 4 bases and J by 3 bases, with 14 bases between the two germline ends. Germline loops: CDR1 SGHDT, CDR2 YYEEEE. The CDR3 is 15 residues long. The CDR3 DNA follows: TGTGCCAGCAGCCCCCGTGGGGAGGACAATCAGCCCCAGCATTTT. This encodes CASSPRGEDNQPQHF.

V usage is TRBV18 and J usage is TRBJ2-5; TRBD2 matches 13 bases. J gave up 5 bases and V 3 bases, and 0 bases lay outside the gene matches. Germline loops: CDR1 KGHSH, CDR2 LQKENI. CDR3 length: 14 amino acids. The DNA of the CDR3 is TGTGCCAGCTCACCGGGACTAGCGGGGGAGACCCAGTACTTC. Translation gives CASSPGLAGETQYF.

The gene calls are TRBV2 and TRBJ2-5; 8 bases are shared with TRBD1. The CDR3 covers 15 residues. With V trimmed by 3 bases and J by 5 bases, 8 bases remained unmatched. Germline CDR1 SNHLY, CDR2 FYNNEI. For the CDR3, the DNA is TGTGCCAGCAGTGAGAAGGACAGGGTAGGGGAGACCCAGTACTTC. Protein: CASSEKDRVGETQYF.

V is TRBV2 and J is TRBJ1-3; perhaps TRBD1 as D (6 bases). Germline CDR1 reads SNHLY; CDR2 reads FYNNEI. With 4 bases removed from V and 0 bases from J, the gap between germline ends came to 13 bases. The CDR3 runs to 16 residues. The CDR3 coding sequence is TGTGCCAGCAGTGGCCGACAGGTGAACTCTGGAAACACCATATATTTT. This sequence encodes CASSGRQVNSGNTIYF.

The V and J genes are TRBV24-1 and TRBJ1-2, with TRBD1 matching over 7 bases. The CDR3 runs 16 residues. Losses at the gene ends were 4 bases for V and 1 base for J; bases not matched to a gene: 8. Per the germline V gene, CDR1 is KGHDR and CDR2 is SFDVKD. The CDR3 here is CATSDSQGPFNYGYTF. DNA of the CDR3: TGTGCCACCAGTGACTCACAGGGGCCCTTTAACTATGGCTACACCTTC.

This rearrangement joins TRBV7-2 to TRBJ2-3; D call uncertain. The CDR3 sequence is 13 residues long. Trimming took 3 bases from V and 2 from J, leaving 6 bases between them. Germline V gives CDR1 SGHTA, CDR2 FQGNSA. The CDR3 here is CASSFAVTDTQYF. CDR3 DNA: TGTGCCAGCAGCTTCGCAGTCACAGATACGCAGTATTTT.

This clone appeared once. This chain connects TRBV4-2 to TRBJ1-1, with D maybe TRBD1 (6 bases). V dropped 5 bases and J dropped 4 bases, with 26 bases sitting between them. There are 18 residues in the CDR3. CDR1 and CDR2 from the germline V gene are LGHNA and YNFKEQ. The CDR3 loop is CASSSEWRSGGASTEAFF. CDR3 nucleotides: TGTGCCAGCAGCTCAGAATGGCGGTCTGGGGGGGCATCCACTGAAGCTTTCTTT.

The chain carries TRBV9 and TRBJ2-1; 7 nucleotides agree with TRBD2. J lost 6 bases, V lost 3 bases, and 3 bases had no gene match. The CDR3 consists of 13 residues. The germline gives CDR1 SGDLS, CDR2 YYNGEE. The DNA of the CDR3 is TGTGCCAGCAGCGCCTGGGGGGGCAATGAGCAGTTCTTC. Protein product: CASSAWGGNEQFF.

The rearrangement links TRBV5-1 to TRBJ1-1; TRBD1 aligns across 7 bases. CDR1 is SGHRS and CDR2 is YFSETQ in the germline V gene. This CDR3 is 14 amino acids long. The V and J ends lost 2 bases and 2 bases, in that order; junction bases with no gene match: 3. In DNA form, the CDR3 reads TGCGCCAGCAGCTTTCAGGGGGAAAACACTGAAGCTTTCTTT. As protein: CASSFQGENTEAFF.

The CDR3 DNA follows: TGCGCCGCCGGGACAGGGGATAGCTACACCTTC. Its protein is CAAGTGDSYTF. This chain joins TRBV10-1 and TRBJ1-2, with 10 bases matching TRBD1. Germline assignment: CDR1 WNHNN and CDR2 SYGVQD (reference sequence). CDR3 length equals 11 residues. The V and J ends lost 11 bases and 9 bases, in that order; junction bases with no gene match: 6.

The V and J genes are TRBV6-4 and TRBJ2-7; D may be TRBD1 (6 bases). Germline V gives CDR1 MRHNA, CDR2 SNTAGT. This CDR3 region has 17 residues. The germline V and J ends were trimmed by 4 bases and 1 base, with 20 bases remaining between them. CDR3 bases: TGTGCCAGCAGTGTAATCTTTGGACAGCGCCAATCCTACGAGCAGTACTTC. Protein: CASSVIFGQRQSYEQYF.